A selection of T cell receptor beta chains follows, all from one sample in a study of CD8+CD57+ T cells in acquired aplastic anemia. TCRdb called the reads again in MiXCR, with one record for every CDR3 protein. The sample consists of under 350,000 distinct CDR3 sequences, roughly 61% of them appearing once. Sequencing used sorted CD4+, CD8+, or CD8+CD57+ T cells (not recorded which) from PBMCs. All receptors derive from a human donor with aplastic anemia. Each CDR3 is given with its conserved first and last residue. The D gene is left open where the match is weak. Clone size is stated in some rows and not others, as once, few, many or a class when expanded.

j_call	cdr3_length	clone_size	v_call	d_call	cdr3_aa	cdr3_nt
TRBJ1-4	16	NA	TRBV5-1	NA	CASMEGDSATNEKLFF	TGCGCCAGCATGGAGGGCGACAGTGCAACTAATGAAAAACTGTTTTTT
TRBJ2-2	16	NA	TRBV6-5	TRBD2	CASSTGLAGGAGELFF	TGTGCCAGCAGCACAGGACTAGCGGGAGGGGCCGGGGAGCTGTTTTTT
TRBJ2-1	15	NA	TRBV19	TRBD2	CASSMLLAGENEQFF	TGTGCCAGTAGTATGTTACTAGCGGGGGAAAATGAGCAGTTCTTC
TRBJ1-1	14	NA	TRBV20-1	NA	CSARTLDSGTEAFF	TGCAGTGCTAGAACCCTAGACAGTGGCACTGAAGCTTTCTTT
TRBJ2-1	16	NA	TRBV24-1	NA	CATMEGHTTPHNEQFF	TGTGCCACCATGGAGGGACACACGACACCCCACAATGAGCAGTTCTTC
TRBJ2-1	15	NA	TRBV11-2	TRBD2	CASSLRAGANNVQFF	TGTGCCAGCAGCCTTCGAGCGGGGGCCAACAATGTGCAGTTCTTC
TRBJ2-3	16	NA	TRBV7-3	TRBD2	CASSLMGSGGADTQYF	TGTGCCAGCAGCCTCATGGGTAGCGGGGGGGCAGATACGCAGTATTTT
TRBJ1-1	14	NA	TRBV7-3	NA	CASSSPRQNTEAFF	TGTGCAAGCAGTTCCCCGAGACAGAACACTGAAGCTTTCTTT
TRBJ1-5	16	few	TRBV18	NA	CASSPASGTLNQPQHF	TGTGCCAGCTCACCAGCTTCCGGGACACTTAATCAGCCCCAGCATTTT
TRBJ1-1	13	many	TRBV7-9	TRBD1	CASAQGTGRIAFF	TGTGCCAGTGCACAGGGGACGGGCCGGATAGCTTTCTTT
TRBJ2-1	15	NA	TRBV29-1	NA	CSVEDRSRRTNEQFF	TGCAGCGTTGAAGATCGGAGTCGTCGAACGAATGAGCAGTTCTTC
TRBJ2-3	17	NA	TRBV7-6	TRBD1	CASSDRGPPHSTDTQYF	TGTGCCAGCAGCGACAGGGGGCCCCCACATAGCACAGATACGCAGTATTTT
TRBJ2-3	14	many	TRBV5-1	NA	CASSLGEPTDTQYF	TGCGCCAGCAGCTTGGGAGAACCCACAGATACGCAGTATTTT
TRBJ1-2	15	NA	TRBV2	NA	CASSEIAQGRYGYTF	TGTGCCAGCAGTGAGATTGCGCAGGGACGGTATGGCTACACCTTC
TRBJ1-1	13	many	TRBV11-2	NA	CASSAGQRTEAFF	TGTGCCAGCAGTGCAGGACAGAGGACTGAAGCTTTCTTT
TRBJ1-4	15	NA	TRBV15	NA	CATSRDRGGEGELFF	TGTGCCACCAGCAGAGATCGGGGAGGCGAAGGAGAGCTGTTTTTT
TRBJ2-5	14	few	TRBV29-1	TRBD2	CSVAGGGNKETQYF	TGCAGCGTTGCGGGGGGTGGTAATAAGGAGACCCAGTACTTC
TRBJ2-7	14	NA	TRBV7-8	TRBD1	CASSSSGQRYEQYF	TGTGCCAGCAGCTCCTCGGGACAGAGGTACGAGCAGTACTTC
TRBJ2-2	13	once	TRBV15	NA	CATSGIGAGELFF	TGTGCCACCTCGGGTATTGGGGCCGGGGAGCTGTTTTTT
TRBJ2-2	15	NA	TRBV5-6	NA	CASSLGVQEIGELFF	TGTGCCAGCAGCTTGGGGGTTCAAGAGATCGGGGAGCTGTTTTTT
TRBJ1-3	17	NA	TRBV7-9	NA	CASSRSGTLGSGNTIYF	TGTGCCAGCAGCAGATCCGGGACGCTGGGGTCTGGAAACACCATATATTTT
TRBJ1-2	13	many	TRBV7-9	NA	CASSLLSGYGYTF	TGTGCCAGCAGCTTACTATCGGGGTATGGCTACACCTTC